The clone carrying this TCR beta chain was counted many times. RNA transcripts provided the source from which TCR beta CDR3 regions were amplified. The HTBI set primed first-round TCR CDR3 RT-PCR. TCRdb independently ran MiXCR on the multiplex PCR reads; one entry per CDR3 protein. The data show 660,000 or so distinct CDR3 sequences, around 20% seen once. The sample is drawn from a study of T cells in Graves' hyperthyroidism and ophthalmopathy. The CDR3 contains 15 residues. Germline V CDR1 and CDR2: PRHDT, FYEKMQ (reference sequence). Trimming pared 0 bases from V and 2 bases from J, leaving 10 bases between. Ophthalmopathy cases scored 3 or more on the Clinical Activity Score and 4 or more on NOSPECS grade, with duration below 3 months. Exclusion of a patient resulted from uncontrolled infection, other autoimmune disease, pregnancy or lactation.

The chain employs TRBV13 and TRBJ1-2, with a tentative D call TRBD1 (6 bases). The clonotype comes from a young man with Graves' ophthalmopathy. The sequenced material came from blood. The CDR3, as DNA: TGTGCCAGCAGCTTAGGCCGGCAGGGGAACTATGGCTACACCTTC. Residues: CASSLGRQGNYGYTF.